This T cell receptor beta chain was captured by sequencing in a study of neurological immune-mediated disorders. Whole-study findings and limits: Falling below healthy controls, multiple sclerosis showed the least TCR clonal expansion, while HTLV-1-associated myelopathy showed the most.

5'RACE with 10-nucleotide random UMIs generated the cDNA. Every sequencing run produced over 180 million TCR-beta sequences, and the sequences from any one run covered 15-18 subjects. Via MiXCR, TCRdb re-called the 5' RACE reads, giving one row per CDR3 protein. The data show 55,000 to 60,000 distinct CDR3 sequences, roughly 3.5% seen once. This clonotype has at least ten counts. What it recognizes is unknown. This CDR3 has 17 amino acids. Per germline, CDR1 SEHNR and CDR2 FQNEAQ (reference sequence). Trimming took off 1 base at V and 0 bases at J, with 16 bases between the two ends. The source of this sequence is a woman in her thirties with multiple sclerosis. Sequencing was performed on PBMCs. V gene TRBV7-9 combines with J gene TRBJ2-7, with D unresolved. The CDR3 region has the DNA TGTGCCAGCAGCTTAGAATCTTGGGGATCGAGCTCCTACGAGCAGTACTTC. As protein: CASSLESWGSSSYEQYF.